This T cell receptor beta chain was documented in a study of shared clonotypes between healthy human individuals. Assay used: immunoSEQ multiplex PCR; TCRdb lists only in-frame clones, some missing. The sample has about 600,000 clones, 95% to 98% seen once. The CDR3 runs 12 residues. Germline CDR1 is MNHEY and CDR2 is SVGAGI. Trimming pared 5 bases from V and 4 bases from J, leaving 5 bases between. Naive CD8 isolation took CD45RO-negative cells positively selected for CCR7 and excluded terminally differentiated effector memory CD45RA+ cells. The chain carries TRBV6-5 and TRBJ1-4; D is ambiguous. The specimen sequenced was naive CD8+ T cells sorted from blood. This receptor was taken from a man aged 30-40 years in good health. In DNA form, the CDR3 reads TGTGCCAGCAGTAGGCTTAATGAAAAACTGTTTTTT. Translation: CASSRLNEKLFF.